These 3 T cell receptor beta chains originate from one sample sequenced in a study of patients and donors after allogeneic stem cell transplantation. TCRdb re-analysed the RT-PCR reads in MiXCR, keeping a single row per CDR3 protein. In the table there are 900,000 to 1,000,000 distinct CDR3 sequences, more than 15% of which are singletons. The sample taken for sequencing was blood, either unsorted or a sorted T cell fraction (not recorded which). The receptors originated from a human donor who was either an allogeneic HSCT recipient or a stem cell or donor lymphocyte infusion donor (not recorded which). It is not recorded whose cells these are; they may come from a transplant donor.

This clonotype was recorded a few times. V is TRBV5-1 and J is TRBJ2-7, with 9 bases lining up with TRBD1. The CDR3 runs to 16 residues. Germline assignment: CDR1 SGHRS and CDR2 YFSETQ. V trimming: 2 bases; J trimming: 3 bases; junction bases outside the gene matches: 9. In DNA, the CDR3 is TGCGCCAGCAGCTTTCCAATACCGGGACAGGGCTACGAGCAGTACTTC. Its protein product is CASSFPIPGQGYEQYF.

The chain carries TRBV7-9 and TRBJ2-2, with D perhaps matching TRBD2 (6 bases). This CDR3 comprises 10 residues. The germline V gene has CDR1 SEHNR and CDR2 FQNEAQ (reference sequence). Between the trimmed V and J ends, which lost 11 bases and 6 bases, there was a span of 7 bases. The CDR3 protein is CAGGSGELFF. CDR3 coding DNA: TGTGCCGGGGGGTCCGGGGAGCTGTTTTTT.

This clonotype was observed many times. The chain joins TRBV24-1 to TRBJ1-5, with D maybe TRBD1 (6 bases). Germline CDR1 and CDR2: KGHDR and SFDVKD. CDR3 length: 14 residues. Trimming took 7 bases from V and 5 from J, leaving 14 bases between them. The CDR3 sequence: CATRGEGDYQPQHF. The DNA of the CDR3 is TGTGCCACCAGGGGTGAGGGGGATTATCAGCCCCAGCATTTT.